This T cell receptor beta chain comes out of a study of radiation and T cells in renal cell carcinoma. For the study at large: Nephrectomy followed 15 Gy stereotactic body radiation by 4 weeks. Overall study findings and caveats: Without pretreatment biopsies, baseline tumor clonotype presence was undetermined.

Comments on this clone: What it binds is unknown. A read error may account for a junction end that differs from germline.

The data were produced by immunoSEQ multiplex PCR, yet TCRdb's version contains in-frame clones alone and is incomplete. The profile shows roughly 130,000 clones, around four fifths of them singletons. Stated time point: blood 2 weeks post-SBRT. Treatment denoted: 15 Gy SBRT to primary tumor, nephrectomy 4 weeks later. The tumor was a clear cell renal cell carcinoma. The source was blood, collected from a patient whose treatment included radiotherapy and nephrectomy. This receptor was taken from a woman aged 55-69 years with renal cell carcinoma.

The CDR3 DNA reads as TGTGCCAGCAGTTTAACTCAGGGGTTTGCCACTGAAGCTTTCTTT. Its translation: CASSLTQGFATEAFF. The rearrangement links TRBV7-3 to TRBJ1-1, with D possibly being TRBD1 (6 bases). CDR3 length equals 15 residues. From germline, CDR1 is SGHTA and CDR2 FQGTGA.